Listed below are T cell receptor beta chains from one sample, sequenced in a study of blood T cell repertoires in COVID-19. Generated by immunoSEQ multiplex PCR, the TCRdb table keeps only in-frame clones and is missing some. This sample has 200,000 to 250,000 clones; about 85% occur once, and the top ten carry over 9.5%. The sample comprised peripheral blood. All receptors come from an elderly woman with COVID-19, enrolled during active disease. Both conserved end residues are part of each CDR3. D genes are given only for firm matches. The size of a clone is reported for some rows only, either as once, few or many, or as a class for expanded clones.

v_gene	abundance	j_gene	d_gene	CDR3nt	CDR3aa
TRBV6-6	-	TRBJ2-3	TRBD2	TGTGCCAGCAGTTACTTGGGGACTAGCGGGGCTAAGCAGTATTTT	CASSYLGTSGAKQYF
TRBV6-4	-	TRBJ2-7	TRBD1	TGTGCCAGCAGTGAAAGGGACAGGATCACCTACGAGCAGTACTTC	CASSERDRITYEQYF
TRBV21-1	-	TRBJ2-2	-	TGTGCCAGCAGCACATACAGGGGGTTTAACACCGGGGAGCTGTTTTTT	CASSTYRGFNTGELFF
TRBV3-1/TRBV3-2	-	TRBJ1-2	-	TGTGCCAGCCTGGGCAGTCAAAACTATGGCTACACCTTC	CASLGSQNYGYTF
TRBV10-2	-	TRBJ2-3	TRBD1	TGCGCCAGCAGTGAGGAGACAGGGATTTCCACAGATACGCAGTATTTT	CASSEETGISTDTQYF
TRBV4-1	-	TRBJ2-1	TRBD2	TGCGCCAGCAGCCAAGATAGGACTAGCGGCTACAATGAGCAGTTCTTC	CASSQDRTSGYNEQFF
TRBV27	-	TRBJ1-2	-	TGTGCCAGCAGCCCTTCCACAGGGAACTATGGCTACACCTTC	CASSPSTGNYGYTF
TRBV18	-	TRBJ2-5	-	TGTGCCAGCTCACCGAGAACCCTTCCCCAAGAGACCCAGTACTTC	CASSPRTLPQETQYF
TRBV12-3/TRBV12-4	-	TRBJ2-1	-	TGTGCCAGCAGCCTTCAGTTGTACAATGAGCAGTTCTTC	CASSLQLYNEQFF
TRBV5-1	-	TRBJ2-7	-	TGCGCCAGCAGCCTAGGACAAATGAGCTCCTACGAGCAGTACTTC	CASSLGQMSSYEQYF
TRBV7-2	-	TRBJ2-1	-	TGTGCCAGCAGCCCTAGGGGAACCAATGAGCAGTTCTTC	CASSPRGTNEQFF
TRBV5-1	-	TRBJ2-1	-	TGCGCCAGCAGCTTGGGGGGGGTTGAGCAGTTCTTC	CASSLGGVEQFF
TRBV11-2	-	TRBJ2-1	-	TGTGCCAGCAGCTCTCACAATGAGCAGTTCTTC	CASSSHNEQFF
TRBV28	-	TRBJ1-1	TRBD1	TGTGCCATCGGCCGAGGGGACAGAAAGAACACTGAAGCTTTCTTT	CAIGRGDRKNTEAFF
TRBV3-1/TRBV3-2	once	TRBJ2-5	-	TGTGCCAGCAGCCTTCCGAGAACCTCCCAAGAGACCCAGTACTTC	CASSLPRTSQETQYF
TRBV28	-	TRBJ1-1	-	TGTGCCAGCAGTTTTACGCGGCAGATGAACACTGAAGCTTTCTTT	CASSFTRQMNTEAFF
TRBV5-8	few	TRBJ1-4	-	TGTGCCAGCAGCCGCGGGAAGGATCGGGGGGAAAAACTGTTTTTT	CASSRGKDRGEKLFF
TRBV5-1	-	TRBJ2-5	TRBD1	TGCGCCAGCAGCTTGCAAGCGACAGGGGGCGCGGAGACCCAGTACTTC	CASSLQATGGAETQYF
TRBV4-3	-	TRBJ1-5	-	TGCGCCAGCAGCCAAGAAAGAGGGCAGCCCCAGCATTTT	CASSQERGQPQHF
TRBV28	-	TRBJ2-2	TRBD1	TGTGCCAGCATTCCGGCAGAGGGGGCGCTCACCGGGGAGCTGTTTTTT	CASIPAEGALTGELFF
TRBV7-8	-	TRBJ1-1	-	TGTGCCAGCAGCTTAGTGGCAGGGCAAGTAGAAGCTTTCTTT	CASSLVAGQVEAFF
TRBV27	-	TRBJ1-1	TRBD1	TGTGCCAGCAGAAAGACAGGGTCCGTGAACACTGAAGCTTTCTTT	CASRKTGSVNTEAFF
TRBV7-8	-	TRBJ1-4	-	TGTGCCAGCAGCCCTCAAACAGGGCGGGGGGAACTGTTTTTT	CASSPQTGRGELFF
TRBV7-2	-	TRBJ1-6	-	TGTGCCAGCAGCTTAGAACAGGGTAAATCACCCCTCCACTTT	CASSLEQGKSPLHF
TRBV18	-	TRBJ1-2	TRBD1	TGTGCCAGCTCACCATACGTAATGGGACAGGAATATGGCTACACCTTC	CASSPYVMGQEYGYTF
TRBV5-4	few	TRBJ2-5	TRBD2	TGTGCCAGCAGCCCACTAGCGGGGTACACAGAGACCCAGTACTTC	CASSPLAGYTETQYF
TRBV7-2	-	TRBJ1-2	TRBD1	TGTGCCAGCAGCCTCCAGGACAGGACCCTTATTAACTATGGCTACACCTTC	CASSLQDRTLINYGYTF
TRBV12-3/TRBV12-4	-	TRBJ2-2	-	TGTGCCAGCAGTTTATTCGCCGGGGAGCTGTTTTTT	CASSLFAGELFF
TRBV7-9	-	TRBJ2-4	-	TGTGCCAGCAGCTCATTGACAGGGAGGATGGCAGACATTCAGTACTTC	CASSSLTGRMADIQYF
TRBV6-2/TRBV6-3	-	TRBJ1-2	-	TGTGCCAGCAGTTCAACGACGGGGAACTATGGCTACACCTTC	CASSSTTGNYGYTF
TRBV15	few	TRBJ1-2	-	TGTGCCACCAGCAGAGATTCCCTGGACATTGACGGCTACACCTTC	CATSRDSLDIDGYTF
TRBV7-3	-	TRBJ2-5	TRBD1	TGTGCCAGCAGTCCCAGGCCCGGGACAGCCGACAAAGAGACCCAGTACTTC	CASSPRPGTADKETQYF
TRBV10-3	-	TRBJ2-3	-	TGTGCCATCAGTGAGCCCGAGACGCAGTATTTT	CAISEPETQYF
TRBV6-2/TRBV6-3	few	TRBJ2-7	-	TGTGCCAGCAGTTACGCGCCGCAGGTGGTATCCTACGAGCAGTACTTC	CASSYAPQVVSYEQYF
TRBV2	-	TRBJ1-2	-	TGTGCCAGCAGTGAAAACCGGAGCTATGGCTACACCTTC	CASSENRSYGYTF
TRBV4-1	few	TRBJ2-2	-	TGCGCCAGCAGCCAAGGGAGCGGGGAGCTGTTTTTT	CASSQGSGELFF
TRBV7-3	once	TRBJ1-1	-	TGTGCCAGCAGCTTAAGAAACCCAGGGGTGAACACTGAAGCTTTCTTT	CASSLRNPGVNTEAFF
TRBV13	-	TRBJ2-3	-	TGTGCCAGCAGCTCTATTGGACTCACAGATACGCAGTATTTT	CASSSIGLTDTQYF
TRBV12-3/TRBV12-4	-	TRBJ1-3	-	TGTGCCAGCAGCTTTTCTGGAAACACCATATATTTT	CASSFSGNTIYF
TRBV28	-	TRBJ2-7	TRBD1	TGTGCCATCCAGGAGGACAGGGTAGACGAGCAGTACTTC	CAIQEDRVDEQYF